Following are 28 T cell receptor beta chains from one sample sequenced in a study of technical replicates of blood from several donors. Clones were read by immunoSEQ multiplex PCR, and TCRdb kept only the in-frame ones, dropping some. The sample lists about 74,000 clones; approximately 95% were seen once. The sequenced material came from T cells isolated from PBMCs. The source is a human donor in good health.

This chain connects TRBV9 to TRBJ1-2, with a tentative D call TRBD1 (5 bases). Germline V lookup: CDR1 SGDLS, CDR2 YYNGEE. There are 16 residues in the CDR3. The germline V and J ends were trimmed by 3 bases and 3 bases, with 18 bases remaining between them. DNA for the CDR3: TGTGCCAGCAGCGCAATATTCCAGGGTCCCCACTATGGCTACACCTTC. Translation: CASSAIFQGPHYGYTF.

The gene calls are TRBV27 and TRBJ2-7; maybe TRBD2 (6 bases). V lost 4 bases, J lost 4 bases, and 17 bases lay in between. Per the germline V gene, CDR1 is MNHEY and CDR2 is SMNVEV (reference sequence). The CDR3 is made up of 15 amino acids. The CDR3 loop is CASSSGLTNLYEQYF. In DNA form, the CDR3 reads TGTGCCAGCAGTTCCGGACTAACGAACCTGTACGAGCAGTACTTC.

The gene calls are TRBV28 and TRBJ1-2; no clear D gene. The V and J ends lost 4 bases and 4 bases respectively, with 10 bases between them. The CDR3 covers 13 residues. Germline loops: CDR1 MDHEN, CDR2 SYDVKM. In DNA, the CDR3 is TGTGCCAGCAGTTCCCGCTACGGCTATGGCTACACCTTC. Translation gives CASSSRYGYGYTF.

The J gene is TRBJ1-1, the V gene TRBV30, with a weak D call TRBD1 (6 bases). Germline V gives CDR1 GTSNPN, CDR2 SVGIG (reference sequence). CDR3 length: 11 residues. CDR3 sequence: CADHRATEAFF. In DNA, the CDR3 is TGTGCTGATCACAGGGCCACTGAAGCTTTCTTT.

The genes are TRBV15 and TRBJ2-1; D gene ambiguous. CDR3 length: 16 residues. Germline loops: CDR1 LNHNV, CDR2 YYDKDF (reference sequence). V dropped 1 base and J dropped 13 bases, with 23 bases sitting between them. CDR3 amino acids: CATSRGKLVFANPQFF. CDR3 in DNA: TGTGCCACCAGCAGAGGAAAACTCGTTTTTGCCAACCCCCAGTTCTTC.

This chain connects TRBV7-9 to TRBJ2-7; no definite D call. Germline V gene data show CDR1 as SEHNR and CDR2 as FQNEAQ (reference sequence). The CDR3 runs 11 residues. V shed 5 bases and J shed 6 bases, with 8 bases lying between them. The CDR3 sequence is CASSALVEQYF. The CDR3, as DNA: TGTGCCAGCAGCGCGTTGGTCGAGCAGTACTTC.

This clone was seen only once. The V gene is TRBV7-9, the J gene TRBJ2-3, with TRBD2 identical over 9 bases. Germline loops: CDR1 SEHNR, CDR2 FQNEAQ (reference sequence). J was trimmed by 2 bases and V by 4 bases; bases with no gene match: 7. There are 16 residues in the CDR3. The CDR3 DNA reads as TGTGCCAGCAGCTCTATTGCGGGAGGGGTCACAGATACGCAGTATTTT. This sequence encodes CASSSIAGGVTDTQYF.

The chain links TRBV28 to TRBJ2-7; maybe TRBD1 (6 bases). CDR1 is MDHEN and CDR2 is SYDVKM in the germline V gene. The CDR3 consists of 15 residues. The V gene lost 3 bases and the J gene lost 5 bases, with 17 bases spanning the gap. The CDR3 reads CASSLGYREIDEQYF. Here the CDR3 DNA reads TGTGCCAGCAGTTTGGGTTACAGGGAGATAGACGAGCAGTACTTC.

The chain is built from TRBV5-6 and TRBJ1-6; TRBD1 aligns across 7 bases. The CDR3 extends over 16 amino acids. V lost 4 bases and J lost 6; bases outside the gene matches: 10. Germline values: CDR1 SGHDT, CDR2 YYEEEE. In nucleotides, the CDR3 is TGTGCCAGCAGCGCCGACACAGGGGTAGGTAATTCACCCCTCCACTTT. It yields the protein CASSADTGVGNSPLHF.

J is TRBJ1-1 and V is TRBV11-2, with D perhaps matching TRBD1 (6 bases). There are 15 residues in the CDR3. Trimming stripped 4 bases from V and 4 bases from J, with 16 bases between. CDR1 is SGHAT and CDR2 is FQNNGV in the germline V gene. The CDR3 region has the DNA TGTGCCAGCAGCTCACGGGGGGGGGCACTCACTGAAGCTTTCTTT. This gives the protein CASSSRGGALTEAFF.

This chain connects TRBV28 to TRBJ1-2; the D is unclear. The CDR3 spans 11 residues. The V end was cut by 3 bases, the J end by 8 bases, with 7 bases between. The germline V gene has CDR1 MDHEN and CDR2 SYDVKM. The DNA of the CDR3 is TGTGCCAGCAGTTTCGGGGAAGGCTACACCTTC. It yields the protein CASSFGEGYTF.

This chain links TRBV10-1 with TRBJ2-7; 8 nucleotides line up with TRBD2. Trimming removed 3 bases from V and 4 bases from J; junction bases left unmatched: 8. CDR3 size: 15 residues. Germline V gene data show CDR1 as WNHNN and CDR2 as SYGVQD (reference sequence). The CDR3 region is CASSDYRGGRYEQYF. In DNA, the CDR3 is TGCGCCAGCAGTGATTACCGGGGGGGGCGATACGAGCAGTACTTC.

In DNA form, the CDR3 reads TGTGCCAGCAGGGAGGGACAGCACCAAGAGACCCAGTACTTC. Protein product: CASREGQHQETQYF. The rearrangement joins TRBV2 to TRBJ2-5, with D perhaps TRBD1 (7 bases). Trimming shortened V by 6 bases and J by 0 bases, and 11 bases separated the two germline ends. CDR1 and CDR2 from the germline V gene are SNHLY and FYNNEI. The CDR3 length is 14 residues.

The V call is TRBV2, the J call TRBJ2-7, with a possible D match to TRBD2 (5 bases). The CDR3 has 14 amino acids. The germline V and J ends were trimmed by 10 bases and 2 bases, with 18 bases remaining between them. From germline, CDR1 is SNHLY and CDR2 FYNNEI. CDR3 loop: CATSGSRFTYEQYF. The CDR3 DNA reads TGTGCCACCTCGGGATCTAGATTTACCTACGAGCAGTACTTC.

V is TRBV27 and J is TRBJ2-3; tentatively, D is TRBD1 (6 bases). The CDR3 runs 13 residues. Looked up from germline, CDR1 is MNHEY and CDR2 is SMNVEV (reference sequence). The V end was cut by 6 bases, the J end by 1 base, with 8 bases between. CDR3 in amino acids: CASRRTGTDTQYF. The CDR3 DNA reads TGTGCCAGCAGGAGGACAGGCACAGATACGCAGTATTTT.

There are a few counts of this clone. The chain carries TRBV5-4 and TRBJ1-1, with 8 bases that match TRBD1. The CDR3 spans 15 residues. Germline assignment: CDR1 SGHNT and CDR2 YYREEE (reference sequence). V trimming: 5 bases; J trimming: 5 bases; junction bases outside the gene matches: 11. This chain's CDR3 is CASRLTGVLGTEAFF. The DNA for the CDR3 is TGTGCCAGCAGATTGACAGGGGTATTGGGAACTGAAGCTTTCTTT.

DNA for the CDR3: TGTGCCAGCAGCCCACAAGTTAACACTGAAGCTTTCTTT. It specifies CASSPQVNTEAFF. V and J are TRBV9 and TRBJ1-1, with D unclear. CDR3 length: 13 amino acids. CDR1 is SGDLS, CDR2 YYNGEE, per germline. Trimming took off 4 bases at V and 2 bases at J, with 9 bases between the two ends.

The rearrangement uses TRBV2 and TRBJ2-7; D perhaps matches TRBD2 (5 bases). This CDR3 contains 14 residues. The germline gives CDR1 SNHLY, CDR2 FYNNEI. With 1 base removed from V and 6 bases from J, the gap between germline ends came to 13 bases. The CDR3 spells CASSEGPSFLEQYF. DNA of the CDR3: TGTGCCAGCAGTGAAGGGCCTAGCTTTCTCGAGCAGTACTTC.

CDR3 in amino acids: CASSLGTGSYGYTF. The DNA for the CDR3 is TGTGCCAGCTCTTTAGGGACAGGGAGCTATGGCTACACCTTC. This chain connects TRBV18 to TRBJ1-2, with 9 bases identical to TRBD1. The V gene end was trimmed by 6 bases and the J gene end by 4 bases; junction bases not matched to a gene: 6. This CDR3 region has 14 residues. Germline V gives CDR1 KGHSH, CDR2 LQKENI. Using reference TRBV18 and TRBJ1-2 for the parts outside the CDR3, the full variable domain is NAGVMQNPRHLVRRRGQEARLRCSPMKGHSHVYWYRQLPEEGLKFMVYLQKENIIDESGMPKERFSAEFPKEGPSILRIQQVVRGDSAAYFCASSLGTGSYGYTFGSGTRLTVV.

The CDR3 here is CASSGSIANYNSPLHF. For the CDR3, the DNA is TGTGCCAGCAGTGGTTCGATTGCTAACTATAATTCACCCCTCCACTTT. The chain combines TRBV2 with TRBJ1-6, with D hard to call. From germline, CDR1 is SNHLY and CDR2 FYNNEI. CDR3 length: 16 residues. Trimming pared 4 bases from V and 3 bases from J, leaving 13 bases between.

The chain joins TRBV7-8 to TRBJ2-1; 9 nucleotides align to TRBD2. Germline lookup yields CDR1 SGHVS and CDR2 FQNEAQ. Trimming at V came to 6 bases and at J to 4 bases, leaving 13 bases not matched to a gene. The length of the CDR3 is 17 residues. The CDR3 sequence is CASSPRLAGATYNEQFF. The CDR3 region has the DNA TGTGCCAGCAGTCCAAGGTTAGCGGGGGCCACGTACAATGAGCAGTTCTTC.

The chain has TRBV4-2 and TRBJ2-1; 15 bases agree with TRBD2. CDR3 length equals 21 residues. Germline assignment: CDR1 LGHNA and CDR2 YNFKEQ. V lost 3 bases, J lost 0 bases, and 12 bases stayed unmatched. The CDR3: CASSQPRGGLAGGLSYNEQFF. In DNA form, the CDR3 reads TGTGCCAGCAGCCAGCCTAGAGGGGGACTAGCGGGAGGCCTCTCCTACAATGAGCAGTTCTTC.

This clone was found once. This chain uses TRBV6-6 with TRBJ2-3; 10 bases are a match to TRBD2. V was pared by 4 bases and J by 4 bases, with 8 bases of the junction left unmatched. CDR1 and CDR2 (germline): MNHNY, SVGAGI (reference sequence). The CDR3 length is 16 residues. CDR3 protein: CASSLTQRGGPDTQYF. The DNA of the CDR3 is TGTGCCAGCAGTTTGACCCAGCGGGGGGGCCCAGATACGCAGTATTTT.

Only one count was recorded for this clone. The chain joins TRBV5-1 to TRBJ2-7; D is possibly TRBD2 (7 bases). Germline lookup yields CDR1 SGHRS and CDR2 YFSETQ. The V gene lost 3 bases and the J gene lost 2 bases, with 12 bases spanning the gap. The CDR3 runs 14 residues. The CDR3 sequence is CASSSTGTTYEQYF. CDR3 sequence (DNA): TGCGCCAGCAGCTCCACAGGGACTACCTACGAGCAGTACTTC.

The chain is built from TRBV5-1 and TRBJ2-1, with 13 bases identical to TRBD2. This CDR3 has 16 amino acids. Unmatched junction bases numbered 5, after V lost 4 bases and J lost 4 bases. From germline, CDR1 is SGHRS and CDR2 YFSETQ. CDR3 in amino acids: CASSQGTSGVYNEQFF. The CDR3 bases are TGCGCCAGCAGCCAGGGGACTAGCGGGGTTTACAATGAGCAGTTCTTC.

CDR3: CASSGQGTQYF. DNA of the CDR3: TGTGCCAGCAGTGGACAGGGCACCCAGTACTTC. This chain uses TRBV2 with TRBJ2-5, with 7 bases matching TRBD1. J was trimmed by 8 bases and V by 4 bases; bases with no gene match: 1. CDR1 and CDR2 from the germline V gene are SNHLY and FYNNEI. The CDR3 loop spans 11 amino acids.

This clone has only one observation. The chain joins TRBV14 to TRBJ2-5; D gene ambiguous. CDR1 SGHDN and CDR2 FVKESK come from the germline V gene. The CDR3 spans 12 residues. Trimming took off 1 base at V and 5 bases at J, with 5 bases between the two ends. The CDR3 is CASSQVRETQYF. The CDR3 nucleotides read TGTGCCAGCAGCCAAGTCCGGGAGACCCAGTACTTC.

The chain carries TRBV6-6 and TRBJ2-1; a possible D gene is TRBD1 (6 bases). The CDR3 spans 12 residues. Germline V lookup: CDR1 MNHNY, CDR2 SVGAGI (reference sequence). The germline V and J ends were trimmed by 6 bases and 11 bases, with 14 bases remaining between them. The CDR3 protein is CASSPTGTQQFF. CDR3 nucleotides: TGTGCCAGCAGCCCAACAGGGACCCAGCAGTTCTTC.